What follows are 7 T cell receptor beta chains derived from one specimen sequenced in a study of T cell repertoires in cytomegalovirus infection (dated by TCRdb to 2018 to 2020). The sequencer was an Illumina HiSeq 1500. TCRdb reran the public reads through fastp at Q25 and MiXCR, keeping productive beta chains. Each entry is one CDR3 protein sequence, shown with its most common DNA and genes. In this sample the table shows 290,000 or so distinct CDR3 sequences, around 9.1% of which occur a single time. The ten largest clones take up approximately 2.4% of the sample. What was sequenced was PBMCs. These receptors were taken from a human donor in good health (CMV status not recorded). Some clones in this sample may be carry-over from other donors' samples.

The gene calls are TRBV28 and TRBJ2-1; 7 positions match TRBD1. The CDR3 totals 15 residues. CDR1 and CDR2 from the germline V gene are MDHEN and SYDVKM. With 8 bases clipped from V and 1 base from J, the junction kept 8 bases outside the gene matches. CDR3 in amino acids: CASRLQGLSYNEQFF. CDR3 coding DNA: TGTGCCAGCCGCTTACAGGGGTTGTCCTACAATGAGCAGTTCTTC. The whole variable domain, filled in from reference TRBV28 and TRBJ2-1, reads DVKVTQSSRYLVKRTGEKVFLECVQDMDHENMFWYRQDPGLGLRLIYFSYDVKMKEKGDIPEGYSVSREKKERFSLILESASTNQTSMYLCASRLQGLSYNEQFFGPGTRLTVL.

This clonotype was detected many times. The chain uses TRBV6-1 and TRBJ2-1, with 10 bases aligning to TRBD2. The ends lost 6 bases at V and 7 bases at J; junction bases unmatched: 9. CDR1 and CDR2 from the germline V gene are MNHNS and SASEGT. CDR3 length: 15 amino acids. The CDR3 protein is CASSWSGGEKNEQFF. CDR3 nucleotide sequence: TGTGCCAGCAGCTGGAGCGGGGGGGAAAAAAATGAGCAGTTCTTC.

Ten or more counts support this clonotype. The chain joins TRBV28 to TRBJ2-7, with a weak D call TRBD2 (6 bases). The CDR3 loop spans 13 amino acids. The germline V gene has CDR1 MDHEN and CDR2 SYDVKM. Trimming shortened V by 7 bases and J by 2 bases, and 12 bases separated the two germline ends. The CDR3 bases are TGTGCCAGCACCGCGGGGCCCACCTACGAGCAGTACGTC. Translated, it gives CASTAGPTYEQYV.

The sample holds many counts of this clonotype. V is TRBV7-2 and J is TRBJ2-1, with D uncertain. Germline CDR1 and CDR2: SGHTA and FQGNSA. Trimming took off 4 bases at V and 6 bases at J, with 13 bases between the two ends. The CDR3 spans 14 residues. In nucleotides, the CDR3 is TGTGCCAGCAGCTCAACCGGGCGACGCAATGAGCAGTTCTTC. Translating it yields CASSSTGRRNEQFF.

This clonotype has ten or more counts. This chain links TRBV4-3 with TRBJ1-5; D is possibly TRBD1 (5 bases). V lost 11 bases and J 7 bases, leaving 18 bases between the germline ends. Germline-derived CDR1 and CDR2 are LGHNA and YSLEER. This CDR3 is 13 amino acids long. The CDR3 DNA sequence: TGCGCCGCAGGGAGCGGACCGGGCCAGCCCCAGCATTTT. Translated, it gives CAAGSGPGQPQHF.

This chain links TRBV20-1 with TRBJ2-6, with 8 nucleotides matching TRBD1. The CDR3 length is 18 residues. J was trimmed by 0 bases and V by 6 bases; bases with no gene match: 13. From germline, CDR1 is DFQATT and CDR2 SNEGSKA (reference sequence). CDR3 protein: CSAGRTGNLVSGANVLTF. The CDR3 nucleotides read TGCAGTGCGGGGAGGACAGGGAACTTGGTCTCTGGGGCCAACGTCCTGACTTTC.

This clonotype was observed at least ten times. In DNA form, the CDR3 reads TGTGCCAGCAGCTTAGCCGGGGGAGGCCCTGAAGCTTTCTTT. Protein: CASSLAGGGPEAFF. The chain carries TRBV7-6 and TRBJ1-1; a possible D gene is TRBD1 (5 bases). Germline CDR1 reads SGHVS; CDR2 reads FNYEAQ. Trimming pared 0 bases from V and 6 bases from J, leaving 11 bases between. The CDR3 contains 14 residues. Supplemented by reference TRBV7-6 and TRBJ1-1, the full variable domain reads GAGVSQSPRYKVTKRGQDVALRCDPISGHVSLYWYRQALGQGPEFLTYFNYEAQQDKSGLPNDRFSAERPEGSISTLTIQRTEQRDSAMYRCASSLAGGGPEAFFGQGTRLTVV.